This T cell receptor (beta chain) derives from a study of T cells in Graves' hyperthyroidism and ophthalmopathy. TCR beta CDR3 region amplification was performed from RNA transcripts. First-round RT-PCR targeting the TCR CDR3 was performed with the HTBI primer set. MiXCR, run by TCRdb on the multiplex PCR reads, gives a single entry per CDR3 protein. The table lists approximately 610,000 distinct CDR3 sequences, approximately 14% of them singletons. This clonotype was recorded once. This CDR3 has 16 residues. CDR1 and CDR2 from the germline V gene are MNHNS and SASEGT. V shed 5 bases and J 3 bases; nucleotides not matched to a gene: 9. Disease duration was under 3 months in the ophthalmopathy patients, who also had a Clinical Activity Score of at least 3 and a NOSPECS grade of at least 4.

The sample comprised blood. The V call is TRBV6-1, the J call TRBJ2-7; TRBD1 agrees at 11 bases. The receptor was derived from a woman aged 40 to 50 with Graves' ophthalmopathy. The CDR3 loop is CASSRRTGQGDYEQYF. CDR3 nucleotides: TGTGCCAGCAGTCGGAGAACGGGACAGGGGGACTACGAGCAGTACTTC.